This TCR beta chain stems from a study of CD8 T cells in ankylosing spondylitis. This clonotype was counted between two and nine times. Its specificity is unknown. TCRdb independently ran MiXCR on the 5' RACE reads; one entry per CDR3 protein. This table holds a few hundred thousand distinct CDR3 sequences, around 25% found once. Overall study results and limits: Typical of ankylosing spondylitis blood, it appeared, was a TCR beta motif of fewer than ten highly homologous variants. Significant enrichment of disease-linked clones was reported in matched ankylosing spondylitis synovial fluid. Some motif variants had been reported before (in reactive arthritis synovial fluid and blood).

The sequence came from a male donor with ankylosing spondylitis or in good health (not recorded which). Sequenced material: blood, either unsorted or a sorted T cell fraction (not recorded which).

CDR3 DNA: TGCGCCAGCAGCCCAACCGGGACGGACTACGAGCAGTACTTC. Protein: CASSPTGTDYEQYF. The chain combines TRBV5-1 with TRBJ2-7, with D perhaps assigned TRBD1 or TRBD2 (5 bases each). The CDR3 has 14 amino acids. V was trimmed by 4 bases and J by 3 bases, leaving 14 bases between them. Germline V gene data show CDR1 as SGHRS and CDR2 as YFSETQ.